These 16 T cell receptor beta chains share one sample of origin, sequenced in a study of blood T cell repertoires in COVID-19. Sequencing was performed with immunoSEQ multiplex PCR; in TCRdb, only in-frame clones are kept and a portion is missing. The sample has roughly 210,000 clones; about 85% are singletons. Sequencing used peripheral blood. Receptors were obtained from a man between 65 and 85 years old with acute or convalescent COVID-19.

This clone was seen more than once but under ten times. The CDR3 DNA is TGTGCCAGCAGTTTGGGGTGGGGGCGGATTAATTCACCCCTCCACTTT. It specifies CASSLGWGRINSPLHF. J is TRBJ1-6 and V is TRBV27, with D possibly being TRBD1 (6 bases). There are 16 residues in the CDR3. The germline V gene has CDR1 MNHEY and CDR2 SMNVEV (reference sequence). Trimming removed 3 bases at V and 6 bases at J, with 15 bases between.

V is TRBV7-3 and J is TRBJ1-4; D perhaps matches TRBD1 (5 bases). In germline, CDR1 is SGHTA, CDR2 FQGTGA. Trimming shortened V by 2 bases and J by 3 bases, and 10 bases separated the two germline ends. There are 15 residues in the CDR3. CDR3 loop: CASSLAGIPNEKLFF. The CDR3 DNA sequence: TGTGCCAGCAGCTTAGCAGGGATCCCTAATGAAAAACTGTTTTTT.

The count of this clone is one. The chain employs TRBV7-8 and TRBJ2-7, with D unclear. The ends were cut back, 3 bases at V and 6 bases at J, with 24 bases in the middle. Germline loops: CDR1 SGHVS, CDR2 FQNEAQ. The CDR3 runs to 17 residues. The CDR3 loop is CASSLRGPSAEGSEQYF. CDR3 bases: TGTGCCAGCAGCTTGAGAGGCCCGTCTGCGGAAGGAAGCGAGCAGTACTTC.

The rearrangement links TRBV10-3 to TRBJ1-2; D gene ambiguous. The CDR3 runs 13 residues. Trimming took off 6 bases at V and 3 bases at J, with 11 bases between the two ends. Germline assignment: CDR1 ENHRY and CDR2 SYGVKD. The CDR3 bases are TGTGCCATCAGCTCGGACGGGGACTATGGCTACACCTTC. Translating it yields CAISSDGDYGYTF.

The chain couples TRBV7-2 to TRBJ2-1; 10 bases map to TRBD2. This CDR3 comprises 13 residues. With V trimmed by 3 bases and J by 16 bases, 9 bases remained unmatched. CDR1 and CDR2 (germline): SGHTA, FQGNSA. CDR3 protein: CASSLSPSGSHFF. The CDR3 bases are TGTGCCAGCAGCTTGTCGCCTAGCGGGAGTCACTTCTTC.

This clone was seen just once. The chain uses TRBV29-1 and TRBJ1-4; D unresolved. Trimming shortened V by 0 bases and J by 7 bases, and 6 bases separated the two germline ends. The CDR3 sequence is 12 residues long. In germline, CDR1 is SQVTM, CDR2 ANQGSEA. CDR3 coding DNA: TGCAGCGTTGAAGAACCGGGTGAAAAACTGTTTTTT. This codes for CSVEEPGEKLFF. Combining the CDR3 with reference TRBV29-1 and TRBJ1-4 gives the whole variable domain SAVISQKPSRDICQRGTSLTIQCQVDSQVTMMFWYRQQPGQSLTLIATANQGSEATYESGFVIDKFPISRPNLTFSTLTVSNMSPEDSSIYLCSVEEPGEKLFFGSGTQLSVL.

The V and J genes are TRBV29-1 and TRBJ2-3; maybe TRBD1 (5 bases). Trimming left V 3 bases short and J 3 bases short, with 13 bases between. This CDR3 comprises 14 residues. The germline V gene has CDR1 SQVTM and CDR2 ANQGSEA. Here the CDR3 reads CSVDGREETDTQYF. For the CDR3, the DNA is TGCAGCGTTGACGGCAGGGAAGAAACAGATACGCAGTATTTT.

The chain uses TRBV3-1 (or the pseudogene TRBV3-2) and TRBJ2-2, with TRBD2 matching 7 bases. Germline lookup yields CDR1 LGHDT and CDR2 YNNKEL (reference sequence). The CDR3 contains 16 residues. The V gene end was trimmed by 4 bases and the J gene end by 0 bases; junction bases not matched to a gene: 5. CDR3 loop: CASSRLAAPNTGELFF. The DNA for the CDR3 is TGTGCCAGCAGCCGCCTAGCGGCCCCGAACACCGGGGAGCTGTTTTTT.

As DNA, the CDR3 is TGTGCCAGCAGCTCTATACCTAACACTGAAGCTTTCTTT. It yields the protein CASSSIPNTEAFF. The chain couples TRBV6-5 to TRBJ1-1; D gene unclear. Per the germline V gene, CDR1 is MNHEY and CDR2 is SVGAGI. Trimming took 6 bases from V and 2 from J, leaving 10 bases between them. This CDR3 has 13 residues.

The rearrangement joins TRBV11-2 to TRBJ2-7; D might be TRBD1 (6 bases). This CDR3 comprises 14 residues. The germline gives CDR1 SGHAT, CDR2 FQNNGV. Trimming took off 0 bases at V and 3 bases at J, with 9 bases between the two ends. The CDR3 DNA sequence: TGTGCCAGCAGCTTAGAAAACAGGGACTACGAGCAGTACTTC. Amino acids: CASSLENRDYEQYF.

The V and J genes are TRBV15 and TRBJ2-7; 7 positions match TRBD2. V was clipped by 1 base and J by 2 bases; unmatched bases: 8. Germline loops: CDR1 LNHNV, CDR2 YYDKDF (reference sequence). The CDR3 sequence is 16 residues long. The CDR3, as DNA: TGTGCCACCAGCAGAGGACCCCAAGCGGGGACCTACGAGCAGTACTTC. Protein sequence: CATSRGPQAGTYEQYF.

The V call is TRBV7-9, the J call TRBJ1-1; D gene unclear. CDR1 and CDR2 from the germline V gene are SEHNR and FQNEAQ (reference sequence). Deletions cut 4 bases from V and 1 base from J, with 13 bases between. This CDR3 region has 15 residues. CDR3 DNA: TGTGCCAGCAGCTCGTTCGACGGAGAGAACACTGAAGCTTTCTTT. Translated, it gives CASSSFDGENTEAFF.

The CDR3 region is CSVIQGRAFF. The CDR3 DNA sequence: TGCAGCGTCATACAGGGTAGAGCTTTCTTT. The V gene is TRBV29-1, the J gene TRBJ1-1; maybe TRBD1 (6 bases). Trimming stripped 6 bases from V and 10 bases from J, with 12 bases between. The CDR3 length is 10 residues. Germline CDR1 is SQVTM and CDR2 is ANQGSEA.

The chain is built from TRBV3-1 (or the pseudogene TRBV3-2) and TRBJ2-1, with TRBD2 identical over 7 bases. CDR3 length: 17 amino acids. Germline assignment: CDR1 LGHDT and CDR2 YNNKEL (reference sequence). J lost 2 bases, V lost 3 bases, and 10 bases had no gene match. CDR3 in DNA: TGTGCCAGCAGCCAGTTGGGGGGGAGGGCAACCTACAATGAGCAGTTCTTC. Its protein is CASSQLGGRATYNEQFF.

This clone has a single count. The rearrangement joins TRBV28 to TRBJ1-2, with TRBD1 as a possible D gene (6 bases). V was cut by 6 bases and J by 7 bases, with 18 bases left in between. This CDR3 region has 14 residues. Germline CDR1 MDHEN, CDR2 SYDVKM. CDR3 in DNA: TGTGCCAGCAGCTTGACCGGGGGGCTGGGTGGCTACACCTTC. This encodes CASSLTGGLGGYTF.

The rearrangement links TRBV9 to TRBJ1-5; D gene unclear. Looked up from germline, CDR1 is SGDLS and CDR2 is YYNGEE. The CDR3 covers 14 residues. The V and J ends lost 4 bases and 1 base respectively, with 9 bases between them. The CDR3 here is CASSRGPSNQPQHF. Written as DNA, the CDR3 is TGTGCCAGCAGCCGCGGCCCGAGCAATCAGCCCCAGCATTTT.